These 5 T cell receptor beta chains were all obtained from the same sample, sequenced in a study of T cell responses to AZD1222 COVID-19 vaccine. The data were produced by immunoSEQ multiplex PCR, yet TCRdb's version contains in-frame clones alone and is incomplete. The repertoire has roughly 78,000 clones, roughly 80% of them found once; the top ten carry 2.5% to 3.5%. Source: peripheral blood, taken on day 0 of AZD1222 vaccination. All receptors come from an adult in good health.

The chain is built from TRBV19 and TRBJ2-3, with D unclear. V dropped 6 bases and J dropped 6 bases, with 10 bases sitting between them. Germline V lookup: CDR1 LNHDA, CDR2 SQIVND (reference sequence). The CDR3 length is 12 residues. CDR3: CASRTSGDTQYF. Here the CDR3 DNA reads TGTGCCAGTAGGACCTCCGGCGATACGCAGTATTTT. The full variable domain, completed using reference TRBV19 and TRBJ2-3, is DGGITQSPKYLFRKEGQNVTLSCEQNLNHDAMYWYRQDPGQGLRLIYYSQIVNDFQKGDIAEGYSVSREKKESFPLTVTSAQKNPTAFYLCASRTSGDTQYFGPGTRLTVL.

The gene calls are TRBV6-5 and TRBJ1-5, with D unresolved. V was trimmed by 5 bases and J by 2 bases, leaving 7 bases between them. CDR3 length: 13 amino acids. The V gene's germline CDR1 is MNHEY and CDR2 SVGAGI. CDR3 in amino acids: CASSIHGNQPQHF. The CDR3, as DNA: TGTGCCAGCAGTATCCATGGCAATCAGCCCCAGCATTTT.

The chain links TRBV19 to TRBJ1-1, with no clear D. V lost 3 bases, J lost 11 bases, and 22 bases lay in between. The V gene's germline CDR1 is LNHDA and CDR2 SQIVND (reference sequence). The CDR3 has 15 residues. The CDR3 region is CASSIGSEGPDGAFF. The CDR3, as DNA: TGTGCCAGTAGTATCGGATCTGAAGGGCCGGATGGGGCTTTCTTT. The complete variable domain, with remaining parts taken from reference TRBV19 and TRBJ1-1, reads DGGITQSPKYLFRKEGQNVTLSCEQNLNHDAMYWYRQDPGQGLRLIYYSQIVNDFQKGDIAEGYSVSREKKESFPLTVTSAQKNPTAFYLCASSIGSEGPDGAFFGQGTRLTVV.

Here the CDR3 DNA reads TGTGCCAGCAGGCGGGACTACGAGCAGTACTTC. It encodes CASRRDYEQYF. V gene TRBV7-9 combines with J gene TRBJ2-7; the D gene is possibly TRBD2 (6 bases). V was pared by 6 bases and J by 3 bases, with 6 bases between. In germline, CDR1 is SEHNR, CDR2 FQNEAQ (reference sequence). The CDR3 covers 11 residues.

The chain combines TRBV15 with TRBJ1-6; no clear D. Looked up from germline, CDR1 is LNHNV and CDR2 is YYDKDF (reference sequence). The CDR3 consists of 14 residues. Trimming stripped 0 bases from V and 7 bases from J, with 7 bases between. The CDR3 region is CATSRDPVNSPLHF. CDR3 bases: TGTGCCACCAGCAGAGATCCTGTGAATTCACCCCTCCACTTT.